Described below is a single TCR beta chain sequence and its context. The antigen is unknown. This specimen comes from a study of shared clonotypes between healthy human individuals. Study-level information: With ages of 18 to 49, the donors were a couple of women and three men.

Naive CD8 populations comprised CD45RO-negative cells positively selected for CCR7, excluding terminally differentiated effector memory CD45RA+ cells. It was across several immunoSEQ plates that each subset's genomic DNA was evenly split. The assay was immunoSEQ multiplex PCR, and TCRdb's table has in-frame clones only and misses some. This sample has a few hundred thousand clones, with 95% found just once. Notes on the study in general: The study sampled only blood, and tissue repertoires likely differ.

Between the trimmed V and J ends, which lost 2 bases and 1 base, there was a span of 9 bases. Germline V gives CDR1 SNHLY, CDR2 FYNNEI. The CDR3 sequence is 14 residues long. This sequence joins TRBV2 and TRBJ2-7; D gene ambiguous. Sequencing used naive CD8+ T cells sorted from blood. The receptor comes from a woman aged 30 to 39 in good health. The CDR3 DNA is TGTGCCAGCAGTGAACGGATCAGTTCCTACGAGCAGTACTTC. The encoded protein is CASSERISSYEQYF.